The 14 T cell receptor beta chains given below trace back to one sample, sequenced in a study of T cells in localized non-small cell lung cancer. Only in-frame clones appear in the TCRdb table, and some are missing; sequencing was by immunoSEQ multiplex PCR. Among over a thousand clones listed, less than 30% were seen once. The specimen was normal lung tissue next to the tumor, collected before any cancer treatment. These receptors originate from a male donor at least 60 years old with stage I lung adenocarcinoma.

V and J are TRBV10-1 and TRBJ1-2; 8 nucleotides agree with TRBD1. The V gene's germline CDR1 is WNHNN and CDR2 SYGVQD (reference sequence). Losses at the gene ends were 5 bases for V and 8 bases for J; bases not matched to a gene: 1. The CDR3 runs to 11 residues. The CDR3 region is CASSHRGGYTF. As DNA, the CDR3 is TGCGCCAGCAGTCACAGGGGGGGCTACACCTTC.

The rearrangement uses TRBV11-3 and TRBJ2-3; TRBD1 agrees at 7 bases. Germline CDR1 reads SGHNT; CDR2 reads YENEEA. The CDR3 runs to 16 residues. The junction had 7 bases not matched to a gene; V was cut back by 3 bases and J by 1 base. The CDR3 coding sequence is TGTGCCAGCAGCTTCCTACAGGGGAGCGGCACAGATACGCAGTATTTT. Translation gives CASSFLQGSGTDTQYF.

The chain carries TRBV9 and TRBJ2-1; tentatively, D is TRBD2 (6 bases). With 1 base removed from V and 6 bases from J, the gap between germline ends came to 14 bases. The CDR3 contains 15 residues. Germline V gene sequence: CDR1 SGDLS, CDR2 YYNGEE. The CDR3 bases are TGTGCCAGCAGCGTACGAGGGACTTCAGGCAATGAGCAGTTCTTC. Amino acid sequence: CASSVRGTSGNEQFF.

This clone appeared once. The rearrangement joins TRBV19 to TRBJ1-5; D is unclear. The CDR3 is 14 amino acids. The germline CDR1 and CDR2 sequences are LNHDA and SQIVND (reference sequence). V shed 4 bases and J shed 6 bases, with 13 bases lying between them. Written as DNA, the CDR3 is TGTGCCAGTAGTAATCTAGACTCGGTTCAGCCCCAGCATTTT. It translates to CASSNLDSVQPQHF.

The J gene is TRBJ2-6, the V gene TRBV6-1, with no clear D. The CDR3 is made up of 15 amino acids. Trimming cost V 1 base and J 0 bases, with 4 bases left between them. In germline, CDR1 is MNHNS, CDR2 SASEGT. Written as DNA, the CDR3 is TGTGCCAGCAGTGAAGAGAACTCTGGGGCCAACGTCCTGACTTTC. The encoded protein is CASSEENSGANVLTF.

This chain joins TRBV10-3 and TRBJ2-3; 8 bases agree with TRBD1. This CDR3 has 19 amino acids. Germline V gene lookup returns CDR1 ENHRY and CDR2 SYGVKD. V shed 2 bases, J shed 2 bases, and the junction held 15 bases outside the gene matches. The CDR3 sequence is CAISEPTGGTGGYTDTQYF. CDR3 DNA sequence: TGTGCCATCAGTGAGCCGACCGGGGGCACAGGGGGTTACACAGATACGCAGTATTTT.

A few counts support this clone. The V and J genes are TRBV11-3 and TRBJ2-7, with 8 bases lining up with TRBD1. Germline lookup yields CDR1 SGHNT and CDR2 YENEEA. The CDR3 runs to 14 residues. Losses at the gene ends were 5 bases for V and 5 bases for J; bases not matched to a gene: 8. The CDR3 region has the DNA TGTGCCAGCAGCCCCGGACAGGGCATGGACGAGCAGTACTTC. As protein: CASSPGQGMDEQYF.

The chain joins TRBV6-8 to TRBJ1-2; 10 bases line up with TRBD1. V was clipped by 0 bases and J by 0 bases; unmatched bases: 4. Germline-derived CDR1 and CDR2 are MNHGY and SAAAGT. This CDR3 has 17 residues. CDR3 sequence: CASSYSLGTGANYGYTF. CDR3 nucleotides: TGTGCCAGCAGTTACTCGTTAGGGACAGGGGCTAACTATGGCTACACCTTC.

This clone is medium-sized. The junction shows a germline mismatch at one end, possibly a read error. The chain employs TRBV6-8 and TRBJ2-3; perhaps D is TRBD1 or TRBD2 (5 bases each). The germline V gene encodes CDR1 MNHGY and CDR2 SAAAGT. This CDR3 is 15 amino acids long. In DNA form, the CDR3 reads TGTGCCAGCAGTGACTCCCAGGGAGCAGGGAATACGCAGTATTTT. This encodes CASSDSQGAGNTQYF.

The chain recombines TRBV5-1 with TRBJ1-1; a weak D match, TRBD1 (6 bases). Trimming took off 3 bases at V and 5 bases at J, with 17 bases between the two ends. Looked up from germline, CDR1 is SGHRS and CDR2 is YFSETQ. CDR3 size: 15 residues. The CDR3 reads CASSSPWEGHTEAFF. The DNA of the CDR3 is TGCGCCAGCAGCTCCCCATGGGAGGGACATACTGAAGCTTTCTTT.

This clone was detected a few times. This chain uses TRBV28 with TRBJ2-1, with 9 bases lining up with TRBD2. The CDR3 sequence is 16 residues long. CDR1 is MDHEN, CDR2 SYDVKM, per germline. J lost 4 bases, V lost 7 bases, and 11 bases had no gene match. CDR3 in DNA: TGTGCCAGCATTTCCTTCGAGGCGGGAGGGTACAATGAGCAGTTCTTC. Translating gives CASISFEAGGYNEQFF.

This clone is labeled medium-sized. This chain uses TRBV7-2 with TRBJ1-1; D is unclear. The CDR3 runs 13 residues. Trimming removed 3 bases from V and 4 bases from J, with 9 bases in between. Germline V gene sequence: CDR1 SGHTA, CDR2 FQGNSA. The CDR3 region is CASSFSLTTEAFF. In nucleotides, the CDR3 is TGTGCCAGCAGCTTCTCCTTAACCACTGAAGCTTTCTTT. The entire variable domain, with the rest obtained from reference TRBV7-2 and TRBJ1-1, is as follows: GAGVSQSPSNKVTEKGKDVELRCDPISGHTALYWYRQSLGQGLEFLIYFQGNSAPDKSGLPSDRFSAERTGGSVSTLTIQRTQQEDSAVYLCASSFSLTTEAFFGQGTRLTVV.

The chain recombines TRBV28 with TRBJ2-7, with D possibly being TRBD1 or TRBD2 (5 bases each). Trimming cost V 5 bases and J 2 bases, with 16 bases left between them. Germline V gene lookup returns CDR1 MDHEN and CDR2 SYDVKM. The CDR3 is made up of 15 amino acids. The CDR3 protein is CASSPGAASTYEQYF. For the CDR3, the DNA is TGTGCCAGCAGTCCCGGGGCAGCGTCAACCTACGAGCAGTACTTC.

V and J are TRBV19 and TRBJ2-3; 7 nucleotides line up with TRBD1. V trimming: 4 bases; J trimming: 4 bases; junction bases outside the gene matches: 8. Germline-derived CDR1 and CDR2 are LNHDA and SQIVND (reference sequence). The CDR3 runs to 15 residues. CDR3 amino acids: CASSKLDRVPDTQYF. In DNA form, the CDR3 reads TGTGCCAGTAGTAAGCTAGACAGGGTTCCAGATACGCAGTATTTT.